Detailed here is one TCR beta chain. The antigen remains undetermined. This entry belongs to a study of T cell repertoires in cytomegalovirus infection. TCRdb ran MiXCR on the reads and lists one entry per CDR3 protein. The sample lists under 500,000 distinct CDR3 sequences, approximately 46% occurring once. V was cut by 1 base and J by 7 bases, with 10 bases left in between. The CDR3 spans 13 residues. Germline V CDR1 and CDR2: LGHDT, YNNKEL (reference sequence). The chain is built from TRBV3-1 and TRBJ1-2; D is unresolved. The source material was cultured PBMCs, sampled from culture after CMV antigen stimulation. The receptor was isolated from a human donor in good health (CMV status not recorded). Some clones in this sample may be carry-over from other donors' samples. The CDR3 reads CASSQGTVGGYTF. The CDR3, as DNA: TGTGCCAGCAGCCAAGGCACAGTGGGTGGCTACACCTTC.